Following are 19 T cell receptor beta chains from one sample sequenced in a study of neurological immune-mediated disorders. TCRdb re-called the 5' RACE reads with MiXCR, one entry per CDR3 protein. The sample contains some 86,000 distinct CDR3 sequences, roughly 2.6% of which appear only once. Sequencing was done on a sample of PBMCs. These receptors came from a woman aged 25 to 39 with multiple sclerosis.

This clonotype has at least ten counts. The CDR3, as DNA: TGCGCCAGCAGCTACTCTAGCGGGAGTGAGAATGAGCAGTTCTTC. Translation gives CASSYSSGSENEQFF. V is TRBV5-1 and J is TRBJ2-1, with 10 positions matching TRBD2. Per germline, CDR1 SGHRS and CDR2 YFSETQ. This CDR3 is built from 15 residues. V lost 3 bases and J lost 7; bases outside the gene matches: 7.

This clonotype was observed at least ten times. CDR3 amino acids: CASRSTGSGIYEQYF. The DNA of the CDR3 is TGTGCCAGCAGAAGTACTGGTAGTGGCATTTACGAGCAGTACTTC. This chain connects TRBV6-5 to TRBJ2-7; D remains unclear. Germline V gene sequence: CDR1 MNHEY, CDR2 SVGAGI. V was clipped by 6 bases and J by 4 bases, with 19 bases between them. The CDR3 spans 15 residues.

This clonotype was seen many times. This chain connects TRBV7-9 to TRBJ2-7; the D is unclear. CDR3 size: 13 residues. Trimming left V 3 bases short and J 5 bases short, with 11 bases between. Germline values: CDR1 SEHNR, CDR2 FQNEAQ (reference sequence). Here the CDR3 DNA reads TGTGCCAGCAGCTTTTCGGGTTTCGACGAGCAGTACTTC. Amino acid sequence: CASSFSGFDEQYF.

This clonotype has a count of ten or more. This chain uses TRBV7-6 with TRBJ2-7, with 9 bases lining up with TRBD2. The germline V gene encodes CDR1 SGHVS and CDR2 FNYEAQ. The CDR3 runs 16 residues. The V gene end was trimmed by 1 base and the J gene end by 7 bases; junction bases not matched to a gene: 11. The CDR3 spells CASSLGLAGSGGEQYF. In DNA, the CDR3 is TGTGCCAGCAGCTTAGGGCTAGCGGGATCGGGGGGTGAGCAGTACTTC.

This clonotype was counted at least ten times. The chain recombines TRBV3-1 with TRBJ2-3; 11 bases match TRBD2. CDR1 is LGHDT and CDR2 is YNNKEL in the germline V gene (reference sequence). The CDR3 runs 16 residues. V lost 1 base to trimming and J lost 4 bases; unmatched junction nucleotides: 4. CDR3 sequence: CASSQVSGRAADTQYF. The CDR3 DNA reads TGTGCCAGCAGCCAAGTTAGCGGGAGGGCCGCAGATACGCAGTATTTT.

This clonotype was detected ten times or more. V is TRBV6-2 or TRBV6-3 and J is TRBJ2-1; 7 bases align to TRBD2. There are 16 residues in the CDR3. Germline CDR1 and CDR2: MNHEY and SVGEGT. J was trimmed by 10 bases and V by 2 bases; bases with no gene match: 14. The CDR3 DNA sequence: TGTGCCAGCAGTTACACTTCGCGGGAGTCCTCGGCGGAGCAGTTCTTC. Its protein is CASSYTSRESSAEQFF.

This clonotype was recorded many times. The chain has TRBV11-2 and TRBJ2-1, with 10 bases that match TRBD2. This CDR3 comprises 16 residues. Losses at the gene ends were 1 base for V and 6 bases for J; bases not matched to a gene: 6. In germline, CDR1 is SGHAT, CDR2 FQNNGV. As DNA, the CDR3 is TGTGCCAGCAGCTTAGCCCTAGCGGGAGCACTCAATGAGCAGTTCTTC. Translating it yields CASSLALAGALNEQFF.

This clonotype was picked up many times. This chain joins TRBV10-3 and TRBJ2-2; TRBD2 agrees at 9 bases. In germline, CDR1 is ENHRY, CDR2 SYGVKD. This CDR3 comprises 15 residues. V was pared by 6 bases and J by 6 bases, with 8 bases of the junction left unmatched. The CDR3 region has the DNA TGTGCCATCAGCCGCACCGGGACTAGCCCCGGGGAGCTGTTTTTT. Translating it yields CAISRTGTSPGELFF.

This clonotype has at least ten counts. CDR3 region: CASRRTSGNTGELFF. CDR3 nucleotide sequence: TGTGCCAGCAGGCGGACTAGCGGTAACACCGGGGAGCTGTTTTTT. This chain connects TRBV11-2 to TRBJ2-2; 10 nucleotides line up with TRBD2. CDR3 length: 15 residues. Germline V gene sequence: CDR1 SGHAT, CDR2 FQNNGV. With 6 bases clipped from V and 2 bases from J, the junction kept 3 bases outside the gene matches.

This clonotype came up many times. V usage is TRBV7-8 and J usage is TRBJ2-1, with D possibly being TRBD2 (6 bases). Trimming removed 5 bases at V and 9 bases at J, with 23 bases between. The germline V gene has CDR1 SGHVS and CDR2 FQNEAQ. The CDR3 consists of 16 residues. CDR3 coding DNA: TGTGCCAGCAGCCTCCGACCCGGGACTTATCGGGTTGAGCAGTTCTTC. It encodes CASSLRPGTYRVEQFF.

This clonotype was seen many times. The J gene is TRBJ1-5, the V gene TRBV6-5, with TRBD1 matching 8 bases. CDR1 and CDR2 (germline): MNHEY, SVGAGI. This CDR3 contains 14 residues. J gave up 6 bases and V 5 bases, and 6 bases lay outside the gene matches. The CDR3, as DNA: TGTGCCAGCAGTCCTCATGACAGGGGTCAGCCCCAGCATTTT. This encodes CASSPHDRGQPQHF.

This clonotype was counted at least ten times. The chain couples TRBV5-1 to TRBJ2-7; D gene unclear. The CDR3 runs to 17 residues. V was shortened by 0 bases and J by 2 bases, with 18 bases between the two germline ends. Germline CDR1 SGHRS, CDR2 YFSETQ. The CDR3 bases are TGCGCCAGCAGCTTGGGTTGGGGAAAGGGATATGCCTACGAGCAGTACTTC. Translating it yields CASSLGWGKGYAYEQYF.

In this sample, this clonotype turned up many times. This chain joins TRBV12-3 or TRBV12-4 and TRBJ1-1; the match to TRBD1 covers 11 bases. The CDR3 length is 14 residues. The junction had 10 bases not matched to a gene; V was cut back by 5 bases and J by 11 bases. CDR3 sequence reads: CASSPLGQGAEAFF. CDR3 coding DNA: TGTGCCAGCAGTCCCCTCGGACAGGGGGCCGAGGCTTTCTTT.

This clonotype occurred many times. CDR3 sequence reads: CATRGGSGANVLTF. In DNA, the CDR3 is TGTGCCACCAGGGGGGGCTCTGGGGCCAACGTCCTGACTTTC. This chain connects TRBV27 to TRBJ2-6; possibly TRBD1 or TRBD2 for D (7 bases each). The CDR3 has 14 residues. Trimming shortened V by 10 bases and J by 0 bases, and 10 bases separated the two germline ends. From germline, CDR1 is MNHEY and CDR2 SMNVEV (reference sequence).

This clonotype was picked up many times. The V and J genes are TRBV20-1 and TRBJ2-1; 7 bases align to TRBD2. CDR3 length equals 11 residues. Looked up from germline, CDR1 is DFQATT and CDR2 is SNEGSKA (reference sequence). With V trimmed by 3 bases and J by 9 bases, 2 bases remained unmatched. The CDR3 DNA sequence: TGCAGTGCTAGGGCGGGAGCTGAGCAGTTCTTC. It encodes CSARAGAEQFF.

There are many counts of this clonotype. The J gene is TRBJ2-1, the V gene TRBV6-2 or TRBV6-3; TRBD2 aligns across 7 bases. The CDR3 runs to 14 residues. V shed 11 bases and J 4 bases; nucleotides not matched to a gene: 11. Germline V gives CDR1 MNHEY, CDR2 SVGEGT. The CDR3 bases are TGTGCCGCCAGGGAGGGGAGCGAGTACAATGAGCAGTTCTTC. Translated, it gives CAAREGSEYNEQFF.

This clonotype came up many times. The chain couples TRBV7-2 to TRBJ2-3; 10 bases match TRBD2. The CDR3 extends over 18 amino acids. With V trimmed by 5 bases and J by 3 bases, 14 bases remained unmatched. Germline V lookup: CDR1 SGHTA, CDR2 FQGNSA. CDR3 DNA: TGTGCCAGCAGCCCCAGGCTAGCGGGAGATCTGGGAACAGATACGCAGTATTTT. Translating gives CASSPRLAGDLGTDTQYF.

This clonotype came up many times. The chain couples TRBV7-9 to TRBJ2-3, with D possibly matching TRBD2 (5 bases). This CDR3 spans 13 amino acids. Per germline, CDR1 SEHNR and CDR2 FQNEAQ (reference sequence). The V gene lost 4 bases and the J gene lost 3 bases, with 8 bases spanning the gap. CDR3 sequence reads: CASSSSGTDTQYF. CDR3 DNA: TGTGCCAGCAGCTCCAGCGGAACAGATACGCAGTATTTT.

Ten or more counts support this clonotype. The J gene is TRBJ2-1, the V gene TRBV7-9, with TRBD1 matching over 8 bases. V lost 6 bases to trimming and J lost 4 bases; unmatched junction nucleotides: 5. This CDR3 contains 14 residues. Germline CDR1 reads SEHNR; CDR2 reads FQNEAQ (reference sequence). The CDR3 region is CASSGTGIYNEQFF. The DNA of the CDR3 is TGTGCCAGCAGTGGGACAGGAATTTACAATGAGCAGTTCTTC.